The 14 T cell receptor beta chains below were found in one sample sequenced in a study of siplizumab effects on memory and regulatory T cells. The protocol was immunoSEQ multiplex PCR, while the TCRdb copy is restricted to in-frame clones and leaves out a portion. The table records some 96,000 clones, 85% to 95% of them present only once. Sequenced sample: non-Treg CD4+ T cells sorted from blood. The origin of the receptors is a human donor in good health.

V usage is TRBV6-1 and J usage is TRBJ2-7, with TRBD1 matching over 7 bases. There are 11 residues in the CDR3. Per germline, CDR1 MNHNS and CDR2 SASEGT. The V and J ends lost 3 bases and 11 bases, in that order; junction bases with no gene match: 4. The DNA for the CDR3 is TGTGCCAGCAGTGATAGGGGGCGCGAGTACTTC. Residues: CASSDRGREYF.

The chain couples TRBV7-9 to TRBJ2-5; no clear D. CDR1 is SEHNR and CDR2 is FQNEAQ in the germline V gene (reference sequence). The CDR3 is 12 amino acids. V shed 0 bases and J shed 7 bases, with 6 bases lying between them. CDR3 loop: CASSLALATQYF. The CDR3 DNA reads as TGTGCCAGCAGCTTAGCGCTTGCGACCCAGTACTTC.

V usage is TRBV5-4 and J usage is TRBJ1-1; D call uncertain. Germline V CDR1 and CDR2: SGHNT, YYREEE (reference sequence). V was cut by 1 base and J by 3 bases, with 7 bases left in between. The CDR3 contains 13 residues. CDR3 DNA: TGTGCCAGCAGCTTGATGCAGGACACTGAAGCTTTCTTT. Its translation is CASSLMQDTEAFF. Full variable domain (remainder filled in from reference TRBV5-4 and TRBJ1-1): ETGVTQSPTHLIKTRGQQVTLRCSSQSGHNTVSWYQQALGQGPQFIFQYYREEENGRGNFPPRFSGLQFPNYSSELNVNALELDDSALYLCASSLMQDTEAFFGQGTRLTVV.

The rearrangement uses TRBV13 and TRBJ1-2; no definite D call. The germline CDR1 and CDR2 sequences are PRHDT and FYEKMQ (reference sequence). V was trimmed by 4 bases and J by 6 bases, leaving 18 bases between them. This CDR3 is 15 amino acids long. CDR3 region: CASSSVKGGRHGYTF. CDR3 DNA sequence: TGTGCCAGCAGCTCGGTAAAGGGAGGTAGACATGGCTACACCTTC.

CDR3 DNA sequence: TGTGCCAGCAGTGGTCAAGCGGGGGAGACCCAGTACTTC. It translates to CASSGQAGETQYF. The J gene is TRBJ2-5, the V gene TRBV6-1, with TRBD2 matching 7 bases. Trimming took 4 bases from V and 5 from J; bases not matched to a gene: 4. The CDR3 runs 13 residues. The germline CDR1 and CDR2 sequences are MNHNS and SASEGT.

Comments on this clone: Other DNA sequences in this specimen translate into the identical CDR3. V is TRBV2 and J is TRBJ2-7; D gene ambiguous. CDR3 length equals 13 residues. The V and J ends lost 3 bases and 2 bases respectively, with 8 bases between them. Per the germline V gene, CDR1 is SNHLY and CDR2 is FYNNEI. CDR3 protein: CASSDGSPYEQYF. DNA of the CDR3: TGTGCCAGCAGTGATGGATCCCCCTACGAGCAGTACTTC.

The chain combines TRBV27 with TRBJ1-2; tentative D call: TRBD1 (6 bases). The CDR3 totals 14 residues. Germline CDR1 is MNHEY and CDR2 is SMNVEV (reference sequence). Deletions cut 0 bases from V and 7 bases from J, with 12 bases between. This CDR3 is CASSLSTRGGGYTF. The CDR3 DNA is TGTGCCAGCAGTTTATCTACTCGAGGGGGTGGCTACACCTTC.

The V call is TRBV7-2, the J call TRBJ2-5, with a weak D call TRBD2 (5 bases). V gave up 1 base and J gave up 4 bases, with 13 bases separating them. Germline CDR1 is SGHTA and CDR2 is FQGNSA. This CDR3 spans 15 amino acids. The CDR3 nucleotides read TGTGCCAGCAGCTTAGACGGGAAATTACCAGAGACCCAGTACTTC. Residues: CASSLDGKLPETQYF.

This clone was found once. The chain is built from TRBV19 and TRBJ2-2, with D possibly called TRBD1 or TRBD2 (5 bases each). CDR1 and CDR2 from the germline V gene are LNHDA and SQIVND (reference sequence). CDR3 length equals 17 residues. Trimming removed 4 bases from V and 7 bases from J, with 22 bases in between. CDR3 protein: CASSTKRQSRGFGELFF. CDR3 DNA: TGTGCCAGTAGTACGAAACGACAGTCTAGAGGGTTCGGGGAGCTGTTTTTT. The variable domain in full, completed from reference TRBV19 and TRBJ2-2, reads DGGITQSPKYLFRKEGQNVTLSCEQNLNHDAMYWYRQDPGQGLRLIYYSQIVNDFQKGDIAEGYSVSREKKESFPLTVTSAQKNPTAFYLCASSTKRQSRGFGELFFGEGSRLTVL.

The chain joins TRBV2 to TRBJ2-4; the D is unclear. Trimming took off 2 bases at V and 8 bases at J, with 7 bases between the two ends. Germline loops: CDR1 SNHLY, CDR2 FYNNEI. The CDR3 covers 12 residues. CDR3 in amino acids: CASSELDDIQYF. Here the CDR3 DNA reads TGTGCCAGCAGTGAACTAGACGACATTCAGTACTTC.

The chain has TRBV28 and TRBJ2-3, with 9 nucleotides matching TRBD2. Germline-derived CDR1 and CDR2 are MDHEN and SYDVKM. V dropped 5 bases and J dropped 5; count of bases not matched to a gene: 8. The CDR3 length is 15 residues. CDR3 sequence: CASSAQREAGDTQYF. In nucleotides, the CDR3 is TGTGCCAGCAGTGCCCAGCGGGAGGCGGGAGATACGCAGTATTTT.

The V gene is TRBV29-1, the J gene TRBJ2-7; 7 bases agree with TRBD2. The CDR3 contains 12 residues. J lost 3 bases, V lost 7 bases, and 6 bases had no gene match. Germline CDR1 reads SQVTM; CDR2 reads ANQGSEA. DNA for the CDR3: TGCAGCGGAATCGGACTAGACTACGAGCAGTACTTC. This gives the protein CSGIGLDYEQYF.

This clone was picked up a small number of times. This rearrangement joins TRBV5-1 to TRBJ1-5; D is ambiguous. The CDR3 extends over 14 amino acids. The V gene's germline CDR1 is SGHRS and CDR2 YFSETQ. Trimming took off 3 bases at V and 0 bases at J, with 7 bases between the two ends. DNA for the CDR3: TGCGCCAGCAGCTCGGGAGATAGCAATCAGCCCCAGCATTTT. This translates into CASSSGDSNQPQHF. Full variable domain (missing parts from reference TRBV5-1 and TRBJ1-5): KAGVTQTPRYLIKTRGQQVTLSCSPISGHRSVSWYQQTPGQGLQFLFEYFSETQRNKGNFPGRFSGRQFSNSRSEMNVSTLELGDSALYLCASSSGDSNQPQHFGDGTRLSIL.

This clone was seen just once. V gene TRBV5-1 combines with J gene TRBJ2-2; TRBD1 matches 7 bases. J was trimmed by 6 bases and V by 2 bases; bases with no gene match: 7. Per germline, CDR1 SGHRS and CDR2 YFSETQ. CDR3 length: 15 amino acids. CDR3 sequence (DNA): TGCGCCAGCAGCTTTCGACAGGGCAGCGCCGGGGAGCTGTTTTTT. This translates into CASSFRQGSAGELFF.